Following are 30 T cell receptor beta chains from one sample sequenced in a study of blood T cell repertoires in COVID-19. Clones were sequenced by immunoSEQ multiplex PCR, and TCRdb holds only the in-frame ones, with some missing. The sample contains around 170,000 clones, about four fifths of which appear only once. Source material: peripheral blood. These receptors came from a man aged 70 or older who had recovered from COVID-19.

The V gene is TRBV11-3, the J gene TRBJ2-5; possibly TRBD1 for D (6 bases). This CDR3 is built from 14 residues. Trimming removed 5 bases from V and 6 bases from J, with 16 bases in between. Per the germline V gene, CDR1 is SGHNT and CDR2 is YENEEA. For the CDR3, the DNA is TGTGCCAGCAGCACCAGACAGGCCCCAAAGACCCAGTACTTC. Translation: CASSTRQAPKTQYF.

The chain employs TRBV10-3 and TRBJ1-3; 7 bases line up with TRBD1. With 6 bases clipped from V and 2 bases from J, the junction kept 7 bases outside the gene matches. This CDR3 spans 15 amino acids. Per the germline V gene, CDR1 is ENHRY and CDR2 is SYGVKD. DNA of the CDR3: TGTGCCATCAGGAGACAGGGAAATACTGGAAACACCATATATTTT. The encoded protein is CAIRRQGNTGNTIYF.

This clone was seen once. The chain joins TRBV15 to TRBJ2-6; the match to TRBD2 covers 9 bases. The trim removed 2 bases at V and 0 bases at J, leaving 8 bases unmatched. Germline V gene sequence: CDR1 LNHNV, CDR2 YYDKDF (reference sequence). The CDR3 is made up of 19 amino acids. CDR3 loop: CATSRTRTSAISGANVLTF. The CDR3 bases are TGTGCCACCAGCAGAACGCGGACTAGCGCCATCTCTGGGGCCAACGTCCTGACTTTC.

This clone was counted between two and nine times. The gene calls are TRBV27 and TRBJ2-7; TRBD1 might be the D (6 bases). In germline, CDR1 is MNHEY, CDR2 SMNVEV (reference sequence). Between the trimmed V and J ends, which lost 2 bases and 4 bases, there was a span of 15 bases. The CDR3 is 15 amino acids. The DNA for the CDR3 is TGTGCCAGCAGTTTAAGTCAGGGGCAGAGGTACGAGCAGTACTTC. It translates to CASSLSQGQRYEQYF.

V and J are TRBV19 and TRBJ2-7, with 9 nucleotides matching TRBD2. The CDR3 extends over 14 amino acids. Trimming took 5 bases from V and 2 from J; bases not matched to a gene: 4. The germline V gene encodes CDR1 LNHDA and CDR2 SQIVND (reference sequence). The CDR3 coding sequence is TGTGCCAGTAGTGCTAGCGGGACAACCTACGAGCAGTACTTC. Translated, it gives CASSASGTTYEQYF.

The chain is built from TRBV6-1 and TRBJ2-7; TRBD2 agrees at 7 bases. Germline V CDR1 and CDR2: MNHNS, SASEGT. With V trimmed by 0 bases and J by 1 base, 3 bases remained unmatched. The CDR3 totals 15 residues. The DNA of the CDR3 is TGTGCCAGCAGTGAAGCGGGACTACGTTCCTACGAGCAGTACTTC. Amino acids: CASSEAGLRSYEQYF.

The chain couples TRBV10-3 to TRBJ2-1, with D possibly being TRBD2 (6 bases). V was pared by 3 bases and J by 4 bases, with 16 bases between. Per germline, CDR1 ENHRY and CDR2 SYGVKD. The length of the CDR3 is 16 residues. CDR3 in amino acids: CAISDQTHRGYNEQFF. CDR3 coding DNA: TGTGCCATCAGTGACCAGACCCACCGGGGGTACAATGAGCAGTTCTTC.

The rearrangement uses TRBV6-2 or TRBV6-3 and TRBJ2-3; D call uncertain. The V end was cut by 2 bases, the J end by 0 bases, with 6 bases between. CDR3 size: 14 residues. Germline CDR1 and CDR2: MNHEY and SVGEGT. The CDR3 reads CASSYLTSTDTQYF. In nucleotides, the CDR3 is TGTGCCAGCAGTTACCTGACTAGCACAGATACGCAGTATTTT.

V usage is TRBV6-4 and J usage is TRBJ2-7; no firm D call. Germline values: CDR1 MRHNA, CDR2 SNTAGT. The V gene lost 5 bases and the J gene lost 0 bases, with 11 bases spanning the gap. CDR3 length equals 14 residues. The CDR3: CASSPDLSSYEQYF. The CDR3 DNA reads TGTGCCAGCAGTCCAGACTTGAGCTCCTACGAGCAGTACTTC.

This clone was detected only a few times. This chain connects TRBV5-5 to TRBJ1-6; a weak D match, TRBD1 (5 bases). The CDR3 covers 16 residues. CDR1 is SGHKS and CDR2 is YYEKEE in the germline V gene (reference sequence). The germline V and J ends were trimmed by 3 bases and 6 bases, with 16 bases remaining between them. For the CDR3, the DNA is TGTGCCAGCAGCTCCCTGGGGGGGGATGCTAATTCACCCCTCCACTTT. Encoded protein: CASSSLGGDANSPLHF.

The J gene is TRBJ2-3, the V gene TRBV11-2, with TRBD2 identical over 8 bases. In germline, CDR1 is SGHAT, CDR2 FQNNGV. With 5 bases clipped from V and 3 bases from J, the junction kept 7 bases outside the gene matches. The CDR3 loop spans 15 amino acids. The CDR3 reads CASSRAGVSTDTQYF. In DNA, the CDR3 is TGTGCCAGCAGCCGAGCGGGAGTATCGACAGATACGCAGTATTTT.

This chain links TRBV2 with TRBJ2-3; D uncertain. Germline CDR1 and CDR2: SNHLY and FYNNEI. The ends were cut back, 4 bases at V and 0 bases at J, with 11 bases in the middle. The CDR3 sequence is 15 residues long. The CDR3 sequence: CASSGFGSSTDTQYF. CDR3 in DNA: TGTGCCAGCAGTGGATTCGGGTCTAGCACAGATACGCAGTATTTT.

The sample holds one count of this clone. The gene calls are TRBV2 and TRBJ2-5; D perhaps matches TRBD2 (6 bases). The germline gives CDR1 SNHLY, CDR2 FYNNEI. The CDR3 totals 12 residues. V was shortened by 9 bases and J by 0 bases, with 8 bases between the two germline ends. CDR3 in DNA: TGTGCCAGTGGGGGGAACCAAGAGACCCAGTACTTC. Translation gives CASGGNQETQYF.

The J gene is TRBJ2-3, the V gene TRBV18; D remains ambiguous. This CDR3 region has 11 residues. V was cut by 8 bases and J by 6 bases, with 9 bases left in between. CDR1 KGHSH and CDR2 LQKENI come from the germline V gene. The CDR3 region is CASELQDTQYF. The DNA of the CDR3 is TGTGCCAGCGAGTTACAGGATACGCAGTATTTT.

The CDR3 sequence is CASSLSASGGTDTQYF. CDR3 DNA sequence: TGTGCCAGCAGTTTATCGGCTAGCGGGGGAACAGATACGCAGTATTTT. This chain uses TRBV27 with TRBJ2-3; the match to TRBD2 covers 10 bases. J gave up 3 bases and V 0 bases, and 3 bases lay outside the gene matches. CDR1 is MNHEY, CDR2 SMNVEV, per germline (reference sequence). CDR3 length: 16 amino acids.

The chain employs TRBV9 and TRBJ2-2, with TRBD1 as a possible D gene (5 bases). The CDR3 covers 15 residues. Germline V gene data show CDR1 as SGDLS and CDR2 as YYNGEE. V was cut by 3 bases and J by 7 bases, with 16 bases left in between. The chain's CDR3 is CASSALTDVVGELFF. The DNA of the CDR3 is TGTGCCAGCAGCGCCCTGACAGATGTGGTCGGGGAGCTGTTTTTT.

This chain uses TRBV18 with TRBJ1-5, with 11 bases lining up with TRBD1. From germline, CDR1 is KGHSH and CDR2 LQKENI. V gave up 4 bases and J gave up 2 bases; unmatched junction bases: 4. This CDR3 region has 16 residues. CDR3 nucleotides: TGTGCCAGCTCACTTGGGACAGGGGGAGGCAATCAGCCCCAGCATTTT. It translates to CASSLGTGGGNQPQHF.

This clone came up a few times. The chain joins TRBV19 to TRBJ1-5, with 10 bases aligning to TRBD1. The CDR3 runs to 17 residues. V lost 5 bases to trimming and J lost 4 bases; unmatched junction nucleotides: 11. The V gene's germline CDR1 is LNHDA and CDR2 SQIVND (reference sequence). In nucleotides, the CDR3 is TGTGCCAGTAGTGCGCGGGACAGGGGAGTGGGTAATCAGCCCCAGCATTTT. Protein: CASSARDRGVGNQPQHF.

The chain joins TRBV5-5 to TRBJ2-7, with TRBD1 matching over 9 bases. This CDR3 contains 14 residues. Germline V gives CDR1 SGHKS, CDR2 YYEKEE (reference sequence). V shed 4 bases and J 6 bases; nucleotides not matched to a gene: 8. CDR3 nucleotide sequence: TGTGCCAGCAGCCCGGGACAGGGCAGGGGCGAGCAGTACTTC. Translating gives CASSPGQGRGEQYF.

This rearrangement joins TRBV18 to TRBJ1-1, with 7 bases identical to TRBD1. CDR3 size: 14 residues. Germline V lookup: CDR1 KGHSH, CDR2 LQKENI. With 5 bases clipped from V and 2 bases from J, the junction kept 5 bases outside the gene matches. As DNA, the CDR3 is TGTGCCAGCTCAGCCCGACAGGGAAACACTGAAGCTTTCTTT. Translation: CASSARQGNTEAFF.

J is TRBJ2-7 and V is TRBV6-6, with a tentative D call TRBD1 (6 bases). Germline V gives CDR1 MNHNY, CDR2 SVGAGI (reference sequence). Trimming shortened V by 6 bases and J by 4 bases, and 10 bases separated the two germline ends. This CDR3 comprises 12 residues. CDR3 nucleotides: TGTGCCAGCAGCCCTCAGGGGTACGAGCAGTACTTC. Protein product: CASSPQGYEQYF.

To note about this clone: Other DNA variants within this sample encode the same CDR3. The chain couples TRBV7-2 to TRBJ2-7; D is possibly TRBD1 (5 bases). Trimming took 1 base from V and 0 from J, leaving 7 bases between them. The CDR3 consists of 14 residues. CDR1 and CDR2 from the germline V gene are SGHTA and FQGNSA. CDR3 loop: CASSLVQGSYEQYF. CDR3 DNA sequence: TGTGCCAGCAGCTTAGTCCAGGGCTCCTACGAGCAGTACTTC.

J is TRBJ2-7 and V is TRBV21-1; TRBD1, the D gene given by the table, was not confirmed from the DNA. TRBV21-1 is a recognized pseudogene. This CDR3 comprises 13 residues. CDR3 in amino acids: CASSKGQGYEQYF. The CDR3 DNA reads as TGTGCCAGCAGCAAGGGACAGGGGTACGAGCAGTACTTC.

This clone was seen just once. The chain joins TRBV9 to TRBJ1-5; tentatively, D is TRBD1 (5 bases). Between the trimmed V and J ends, which lost 2 bases and 0 bases, there was a span of 9 bases. The germline V gene encodes CDR1 SGDLS and CDR2 YYNGEE. This CDR3 comprises 15 residues. The CDR3 here is CASSVGGYSNQPQHF. CDR3 in DNA: TGTGCCAGCAGCGTCGGGGGATATAGCAATCAGCCCCAGCATTTT.

In DNA, the CDR3 is TGTGCCAGCAGCGATTCGCGAGGGGAGCAGTACTTC. It yields the protein CASSDSRGEQYF. The chain is built from TRBV6-1 and TRBJ2-7, with D possibly matching TRBD2 (5 bases). The V gene's germline CDR1 is MNHNS and CDR2 SASEGT. V was cut by 6 bases and J by 7 bases, with 13 bases left in between. The CDR3 consists of 12 residues.

This chain joins TRBV6-1 and TRBJ2-1; D possibly corresponds to TRBD2 (6 bases). The CDR3 has 15 residues. Germline V gives CDR1 MNHNS, CDR2 SASEGT. Trimming cost V 2 bases and J 1 base, with 9 bases left between them. CDR3 sequence (DNA): TGTGCCAGCAGTGAAAGCGGGTGGTCCTACAATGAGCAGTTCTTC. Translated: CASSESGWSYNEQFF.

The J gene is TRBJ1-4, the V gene TRBV27; 8 positions match TRBD1. Germline-derived CDR1 and CDR2 are MNHEY and SMNVEV (reference sequence). V trimming: 6 bases; J trimming: 4 bases; junction bases outside the gene matches: 7. The CDR3 covers 15 residues. In nucleotides, the CDR3 is TGTGCCAGCAGGCCCCAGGGGGCGGGTAATGAAAAACTGTTTTTT. Amino acid sequence: CASRPQGAGNEKLFF.

The chain links TRBV19 to TRBJ2-1; 14 bases map to TRBD2. The CDR3 is made up of 17 amino acids. In germline, CDR1 is LNHDA, CDR2 SQIVND (reference sequence). The V segment lost 10 bases and the J segment 7 bases; nucleotides outside the gene matches: 15. The CDR3 region is CATQTFYGTSGSNEQFF. The CDR3 DNA reads TGTGCCACCCAAACGTTCTATGGGACTAGCGGGAGTAATGAGCAGTTCTTC.

The chain links TRBV5-5 to TRBJ2-7, with TRBD1 as a possible D gene (5 bases). Germline V gives CDR1 SGHKS, CDR2 YYEKEE (reference sequence). Trimming cost V 0 bases and J 6 bases, with 13 bases left between them. This CDR3 is 14 amino acids long. CDR3 sequence: CASSLEGVGLEQYF. CDR3 DNA: TGTGCCAGCAGCTTGGAAGGGGTAGGTCTCGAGCAGTACTTC.

In this sample, this clone turned up once. The V call is TRBV11-3, the J call TRBJ2-6, with D hard to call. CDR1 SGHNT and CDR2 YENEEA come from the germline V gene. The germline V and J ends were trimmed by 4 bases and 3 bases, with 7 bases remaining between them. The CDR3 is 14 amino acids. The CDR3 is CASSSTSGANVLTF. The CDR3 region has the DNA TGTGCCAGCAGCTCAACGAGTGGGGCCAACGTCCTGACTTTC.